One sample yielded the 22 T cell receptor beta chains listed below, sequenced in a study of early T cells in non-severe SARS-CoV-2 infection listed by TCRdb under 2021. Library preparation employed 5' RACE. These reads were obtained on a NextSeq 500. TCRdb applied fastp at Q25 and MiXCR to the public reads, then kept only in-frame beta chains. Each entry is one CDR3 protein sequence, shown with its most common DNA and genes. Recorded for this sample are roughly 38,000 distinct CDR3 sequences; approximately 6% of them occurred a single time. The ten largest clones add up to 7% to 8.5% of the sample. Sequenced material: whole blood. These receptors originate from an adult who was a healthcare worker with PCR-confirmed SARS-CoV-2 infection or an uninfected control (not recorded which).

There are many counts of this clonotype. The chain joins TRBV5-4 to TRBJ2-3, with D perhaps TRBD1 (5 bases). In germline, CDR1 is SGHNT, CDR2 YYREEE (reference sequence). CDR3 size: 15 residues. Trimming took off 1 base at V and 2 bases at J, with 11 bases between the two ends. CDR3 in amino acids: CASSLRTPYTDTQYF. As DNA, the CDR3 is TGTGCCAGCAGCTTGAGGACACCCTACACAGATACGCAGTATTTT.

At least ten counts were recorded for this clonotype. This rearrangement joins TRBV3-1 to TRBJ2-7, with D tentatively TRBD2 (7 bases). Germline V gives CDR1 LGHDT, CDR2 YNNKEL (reference sequence). V was clipped by 5 bases and J by 2 bases, with 19 bases between them. The CDR3 spans 16 residues. The CDR3: CASSIRGAGAAYEQYF. CDR3 nucleotide sequence: TGTGCCAGCAGCATTAGAGGGGCGGGGGCCGCCTACGAGCAGTACTTC.

This clonotype came up a few times. This chain connects TRBV7-9 to TRBJ1-2; D unresolved. Germline V gives CDR1 SEHNR, CDR2 FQNEAQ (reference sequence). This CDR3 spans 14 amino acids. V was trimmed by 5 bases and J by 3 bases, leaving 13 bases between them. CDR3 DNA: TGTGCCAGCAGCCCCAATAGCTTAGACTATGGCTACACCTTC. This encodes CASSPNSLDYGYTF.

This clonotype was recorded many times. The gene calls are TRBV29-1 and TRBJ2-5; TRBD2 agrees at 9 bases. J was trimmed by 2 bases and V by 6 bases; bases with no gene match: 4. The CDR3 is made up of 13 amino acids. Germline CDR1 is SQVTM and CDR2 is ANQGSEA. The CDR3 DNA is TGCAGCGTAAGCGGGGGGCTACAAGAGACCCAGTACTTC. Residues: CSVSGGLQETQYF.

This clonotype was seen repeatedly, ten times or more. The genes are TRBV6-2 or TRBV6-3 and TRBJ2-2, with TRBD1 matching over 9 bases. V dropped 6 bases and J dropped 5; count of bases not matched to a gene: 16. The CDR3 spans 18 residues. The germline CDR1 and CDR2 sequences are MNHEY and SVGEGT. The DNA of the CDR3 is TGTGCCAGCAGGAAGATACAGGGGGCTGTGGGTAAAACCGGGGAGCTGTTTTTT. It specifies CASRKIQGAVGKTGELFF.

This clonotype was seen at least ten times. The V call is TRBV4-2, the J call TRBJ2-7; 11 positions match TRBD2. The V gene's germline CDR1 is LGHNA and CDR2 YNFKEQ. The junction had 3 bases not matched to a gene; V was cut back by 4 bases and J by 4 bases. The CDR3 is 14 amino acids. The chain's CDR3 is CASSPGLAGYEQYF. As DNA, the CDR3 is TGTGCCAGCAGCCCCGGACTAGCGGGTTACGAGCAGTACTTC.

This clonotype showed up many times. This chain uses TRBV12-3 or TRBV12-4 with TRBJ2-6; weak D call: TRBD1 (6 bases). The CDR3 sequence is 16 residues long. Trimming pared 6 bases from V and 2 bases from J, leaving 14 bases between. The CDR3 region is CASSFSPGAGANVLTF. For the CDR3, the DNA is TGTGCCAGCAGCTTTAGTCCAGGGGCTGGGGCCAACGTCCTGACTTTC.

By share, this clonotype counts as large (0.1 to 1%). The V and J genes are TRBV2 and TRBJ1-1; 8 nucleotides align to TRBD1. CDR1 and CDR2 from the germline V gene are SNHLY and FYNNEI. V trimming: 10 bases; J trimming: 2 bases; junction bases outside the gene matches: 6. The CDR3 length is 13 residues. CDR3 residues: CATVTGDNTEAFF. Written as DNA, the CDR3 is TGTGCCACCGTGACAGGGGACAACACTGAAGCTTTCTTT.

This clonotype was observed at least ten times. The chain combines TRBV7-9 with TRBJ2-5; 11 nucleotides agree with TRBD2. This CDR3 has 16 amino acids. The V gene end was trimmed by 4 bases and the J gene end by 4 bases; junction bases not matched to a gene: 8. CDR1 and CDR2 (germline): SEHNR, FQNEAQ (reference sequence). CDR3 sequence: CASSSPTSGSGETQYF. CDR3 bases: TGTGCCAGCAGCTCACCCACTAGCGGGAGTGGAGAGACCCAGTACTTC.

This rearrangement joins TRBV29-1 to TRBJ1-4; a possible D gene is TRBD1 (5 bases). The CDR3 totals 12 residues. The V gene's germline CDR1 is SQVTM and CDR2 ANQGSEA. Trimming pared 4 bases from V and 12 bases from J, leaving 15 bases between. CDR3 sequence: CSVVAGKGQLFF. The DNA for the CDR3 is TGCAGCGTTGTAGCAGGGAAGGGGCAACTGTTTTTT.

In this sample, this clonotype turned up many times. The rearrangement links TRBV30 to TRBJ2-7; TRBD1 matches 8 bases. The CDR3 covers 14 residues. Unmatched junction bases numbered 6, after V lost 2 bases and J lost 3 bases. Germline values: CDR1 GTSNPN, CDR2 SVGIG (reference sequence). CDR3 nucleotides: TGTGCCTGGAGTCCCTGGACAGGGTACTACGAGCAGTACTTC. This codes for CAWSPWTGYYEQYF.

CDR3 region: CSLRPVGSYNEQFF. DNA of the CDR3: TGCAGCCTCCGTCCGGTAGGCTCCTACAATGAGCAGTTCTTC. The chain combines TRBV29-1 with TRBJ2-1; D is unresolved. Germline CDR1 reads SQVTM; CDR2 reads ANQGSEA. The length of the CDR3 is 14 residues. The ends were cut back, 8 bases at V and 0 bases at J, with 14 bases in the middle.

This clonotype was seen many times. The genes are TRBV7-9 and TRBJ1-6; possible D gene TRBD1, 5 bases. With 5 bases removed from V and 6 bases from J, the gap between germline ends came to 17 bases. The CDR3 runs 16 residues. CDR1 and CDR2 from the germline V gene are SEHNR and FQNEAQ (reference sequence). CDR3 coding DNA: TGTGCCAGCAGCCCTCGTCCGGCAGGGTCTAATTCACCCCTCCACTTT. Protein sequence: CASSPRPAGSNSPLHF.

The chain carries TRBV20-1 and TRBJ2-1; D remains unclear. This CDR3 spans 14 amino acids. Trimming took off 2 bases at V and 6 bases at J, with 14 bases between the two ends. Per the germline V gene, CDR1 is DFQATT and CDR2 is SNEGSKA (reference sequence). The DNA for the CDR3 is TGCAGTGCTAGAAGGGAAGCCGCCGGCAATGAGCAGTTCTTC. Amino acid sequence: CSARREAAGNEQFF.

This clonotype was detected ten times or more. This rearrangement joins TRBV7-2 to TRBJ2-7, with D unresolved. Looked up from germline, CDR1 is SGHTA and CDR2 is FQGNSA. Trimming cost V 7 bases and J 5 bases, with 9 bases left between them. The CDR3 sequence is 11 residues long. The CDR3 is CASTLRHEQYF. The CDR3 DNA sequence: TGTGCCAGCACCCTCCGCCACGAGCAGTACTTC.

The rearrangement links TRBV5-1 to TRBJ1-5; 9 bases agree with TRBD1. The trim removed 4 bases at V and 2 bases at J, leaving 4 bases unmatched. The germline V gene encodes CDR1 SGHRS and CDR2 YFSETQ. This CDR3 spans 15 amino acids. CDR3 loop: CASSPGQGGNQPQHF. The CDR3 bases are TGCGCCAGCAGCCCGGGACAGGGCGGCAATCAGCCCCAGCATTTT. The variable domain in full, with the rest retrieved from reference TRBV5-1 and TRBJ1-5, is KAGVTQTPRYLIKTRGQQVTLSCSPISGHRSVSWYQQTPGQGLQFLFEYFSETQRNKGNFPGRFSGRQFSNSRSEMNVSTLELGDSALYLCASSPGQGGNQPQHFGDGTRLSIL.

This clonotype came up many times. The chain joins TRBV7-3 to TRBJ1-1; D not certain. Germline lookup yields CDR1 SGHTA and CDR2 FQGTGA. The CDR3 runs to 16 residues. V gave up 4 bases and J gave up 4 bases, with 19 bases separating them. The CDR3: CASSSRAMEGLTEAFF. The CDR3 DNA reads as TGTGCCAGCAGCTCCCGGGCCATGGAAGGGCTCACTGAAGCTTTCTTT.

This clonotype was observed many times. The chain combines TRBV6-1 with TRBJ1-2; D not certain. Trimming removed 2 bases from V and 6 bases from J, with 1 base in between. The germline V gene has CDR1 MNHNS and CDR2 SASEGT. The CDR3 spans 10 residues. CDR3 DNA: TGTGCCAGCAGTGAAAATGGCTACACCTTC. Translation gives CASSENGYTF.

This clonotype was recorded many times. The chain joins TRBV20-1 to TRBJ2-5; unclear D gene. The CDR3 consists of 13 residues. The V gene's germline CDR1 is DFQATT and CDR2 SNEGSKA (reference sequence). V was trimmed by 3 bases and J by 9 bases, leaving 17 bases between them. DNA of the CDR3: TGCAGTGCTAGTTTTCCCGCGGAGTTGGCCCAGTACTTC. Protein sequence: CSASFPAELAQYF.

This clonotype was observed at least ten times. The gene calls are TRBV7-9 and TRBJ2-3; 8 nucleotides align to TRBD2. Germline V gene data show CDR1 as SEHNR and CDR2 as FQNEAQ (reference sequence). The V and J ends lost 7 bases and 11 bases, in that order; junction bases with no gene match: 11. The CDR3 extends over 13 amino acids. CDR3 DNA: TGTGCCAGCATCTACTCCGCGGGGGGTAAGCAGTATTTT. This sequence encodes CASIYSAGGKQYF. Drawing the rest from reference TRBV7-9 and TRBJ2-3, the complete variable domain is DTGVSQNPRHKITKRGQNVTFRCDPISEHNRLYWYRQTLGQGPEFLTYFQNEAQLEKSRLLSDRFSAERPKGSFSTLEIQRTEQGDSAMYLCASIYSAGGKQYFGPGTRLTVL.

A few counts support this clonotype. V and J are TRBV15 and TRBJ2-1, with D hard to call. With 5 bases removed from V and 0 bases from J, the gap between germline ends came to 26 bases. CDR3 length: 20 residues. CDR1 is LNHNV and CDR2 is YYDKDF in the germline V gene (reference sequence). The CDR3 region has the DNA TGTGCCACCAGCCCAACCCCGTCGGGCCCTGGCCCTAGCTCCTACAATGAGCAGTTCTTC. It specifies CATSPTPSGPGPSSYNEQFF.

This clonotype was found many times. The chain joins TRBV12-3 or TRBV12-4 to TRBJ1-2; 7 nucleotides match TRBD1. V gave up 6 bases and J gave up 1 base; unmatched junction bases: 8. The CDR3 totals 15 residues. CDR3 region: CASSNYDRVNYGYTF. The DNA of the CDR3 is TGTGCCAGCAGCAATTACGACAGGGTTAACTATGGCTACACCTTC.